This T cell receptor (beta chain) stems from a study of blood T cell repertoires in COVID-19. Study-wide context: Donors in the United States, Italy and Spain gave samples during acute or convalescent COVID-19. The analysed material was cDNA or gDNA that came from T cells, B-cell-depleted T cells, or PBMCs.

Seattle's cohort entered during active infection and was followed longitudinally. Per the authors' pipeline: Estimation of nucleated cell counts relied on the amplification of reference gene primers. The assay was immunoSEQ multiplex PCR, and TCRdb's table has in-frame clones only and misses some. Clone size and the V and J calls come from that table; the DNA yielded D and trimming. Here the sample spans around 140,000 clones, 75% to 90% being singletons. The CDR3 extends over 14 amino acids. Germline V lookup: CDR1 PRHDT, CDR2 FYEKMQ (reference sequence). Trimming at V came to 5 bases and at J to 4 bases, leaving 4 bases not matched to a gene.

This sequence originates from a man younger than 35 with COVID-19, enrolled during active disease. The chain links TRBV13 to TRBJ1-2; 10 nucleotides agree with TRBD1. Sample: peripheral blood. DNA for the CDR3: TGTGCCAGCAGCGAGGGACAGGGGCTCTATGGCTACACCTTC. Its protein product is CASSEGQGLYGYTF.